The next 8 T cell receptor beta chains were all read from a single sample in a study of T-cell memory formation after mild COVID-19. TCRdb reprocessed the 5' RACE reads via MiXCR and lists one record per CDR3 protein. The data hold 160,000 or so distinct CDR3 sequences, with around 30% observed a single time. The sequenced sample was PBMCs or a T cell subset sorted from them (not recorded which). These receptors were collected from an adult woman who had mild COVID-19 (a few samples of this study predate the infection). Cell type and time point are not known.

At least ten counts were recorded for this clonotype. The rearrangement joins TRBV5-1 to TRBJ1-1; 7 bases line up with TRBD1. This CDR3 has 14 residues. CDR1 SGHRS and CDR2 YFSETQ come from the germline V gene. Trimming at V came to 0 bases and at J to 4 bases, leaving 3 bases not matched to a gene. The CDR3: CASSLASGGTEAFF. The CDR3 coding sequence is TGCGCCAGCAGCTTGGCCTCAGGGGGCACTGAAGCTTTCTTT. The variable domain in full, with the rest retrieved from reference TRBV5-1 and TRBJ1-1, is KAGVTQTPRYLIKTRGQQVTLSCSPISGHRSVSWYQQTPGQGLQFLFEYFSETQRNKGNFPGRFSGRQFSNSRSEMNVSTLELGDSALYLCASSLASGGTEAFFGQGTRLTVV.

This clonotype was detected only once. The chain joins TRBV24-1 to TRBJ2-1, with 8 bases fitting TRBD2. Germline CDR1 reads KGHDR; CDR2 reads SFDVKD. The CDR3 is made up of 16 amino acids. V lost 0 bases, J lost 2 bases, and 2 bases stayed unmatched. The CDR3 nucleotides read TGTGCCACCAGTGATTTGGCGGGAGGTACCTACAATGAGCAGTTCTTC. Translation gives CATSDLAGGTYNEQFF.

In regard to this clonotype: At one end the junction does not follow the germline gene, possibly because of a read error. The CDR3 loop is CASTPGTVNTEAFF. The CDR3 nucleotides are TGTGCCAGCACCCCTGGGACGGTGAACACCGAAGCTTTCTTT. The rearrangement joins TRBV7-9 to TRBJ1-1, with D tentatively TRBD1 (5 bases). The CDR3 totals 14 residues. Per germline, CDR1 SEHNR and CDR2 FQNEAQ (reference sequence).

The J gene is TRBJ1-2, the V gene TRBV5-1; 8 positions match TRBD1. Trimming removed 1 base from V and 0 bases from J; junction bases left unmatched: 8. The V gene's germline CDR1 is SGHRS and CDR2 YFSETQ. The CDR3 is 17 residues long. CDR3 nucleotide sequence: TGCGCCAGCAGCTTGAACGGACAGGGCATAGCTAACTATGGCTACACCTTC. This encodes CASSLNGQGIANYGYTF.

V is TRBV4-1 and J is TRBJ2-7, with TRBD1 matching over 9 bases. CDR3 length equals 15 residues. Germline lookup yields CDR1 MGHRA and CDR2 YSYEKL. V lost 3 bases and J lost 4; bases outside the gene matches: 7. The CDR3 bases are TGCGCCAGCAGCCAGGTACAGGGGGCGCGGTACGAGCAGTACTTC. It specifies CASSQVQGARYEQYF.

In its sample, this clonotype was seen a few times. CDR3 sequence reads: CAIRGTGPQETQYF. CDR3 sequence (DNA): TGTGCCATCAGGGGGACAGGCCCCCAAGAGACCCAGTACTTC. The gene calls are TRBV10-3 and TRBJ2-5; 8 positions match TRBD1. Per the germline V gene, CDR1 is ENHRY and CDR2 is SYGVKD. Trimming took 6 bases from V and 1 from J; bases not matched to a gene: 4. The CDR3 sequence is 14 residues long.

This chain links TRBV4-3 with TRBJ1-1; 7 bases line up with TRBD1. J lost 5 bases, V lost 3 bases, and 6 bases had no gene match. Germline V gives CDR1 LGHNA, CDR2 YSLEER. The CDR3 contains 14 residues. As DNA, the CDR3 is TGCGCCAGCAGCCAGGACAGGAGGGGAACTGAAGCTTTCTTT. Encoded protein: CASSQDRRGTEAFF.

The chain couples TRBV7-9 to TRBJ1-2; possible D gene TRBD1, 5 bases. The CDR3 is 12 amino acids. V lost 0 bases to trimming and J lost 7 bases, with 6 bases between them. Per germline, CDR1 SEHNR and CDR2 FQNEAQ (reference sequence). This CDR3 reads CASSLAGGGYTF. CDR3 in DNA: TGTGCCAGCAGCTTAGCCGGGGGTGGCTACACCTTC.